The TCR beta chain under discussion was sequenced for a study of OX40 agonist ivuxolimab in advanced cancers. Study information: Earlier anti-PD-1, anti-PD-L1 or anti-CTLA-4 therapy was permitted; roughly 42% had received some. Study-level results: Expansion of clones was among the lowest in partial responders at 0.1-3.0 mg/kg.

Exclusion applied to patients with autoimmune disease history or systemic immunosuppression. Clones were sequenced by immunoSEQ multiplex PCR, and TCRdb holds only the in-frame ones, with some missing. Of over 15,000 clones in the sample, just under 85% were seen once. The CDR3 is 15 residues long. Germline V gene data show CDR1 as MDHEN and CDR2 as SYDVKM. As to this clone: Its target is unknown. A read error may account for a junction end that differs from germline.

This rearrangement joins TRBV28 to TRBJ2-3; TRBD2 aligns across 9 bases. The material sequenced was CD4+ or CD8+ T cells sorted from blood, taken in a trial of the OX40 agonist ivuxolimab. This TCR was recovered from an adult with an advanced solid tumor such as melanoma, head and neck, liver or kidney cancer. As DNA, the CDR3 is TGTGCCAGCAGTCTAACCGGGACTAGCAGAGATACGCAGTATTTT. Its protein is CASSLTGTSRDTQYF. Using reference TRBV28 and TRBJ2-3 for the parts outside the CDR3, the full variable domain is DVKVTQSSRYLVKRTGEKVFLECVQDMDHENMFWYRQDPGLGLRLIYFSYDVKMKEKGDIPEGYSVSREKKERFSLILESASTNQTSMYLCASSLTGTSRDTQYFGPGTRLTVL.